The rows below give T cell receptor beta chains drawn from one sample of a study of blood T cells in healthy people across ages. TCRdb passed the 5' RACE reads through MiXCR, listing each CDR3 protein once. The table lists fewer than 900,000 distinct CDR3 sequences, around 36% of them singletons. Sequencing used blood. These receptors were collected from a man aged 18 to 30 in good health. Each CDR3 is given with its conserved first and last residue. D genes are given only for firm matches. A row's size may be missing; if present it is once, few, many or a size class.

>16|TRBV7-9|-|-|TRBJ1-3
TGTGCCAGCAGCTTAGGGGGATTCCACTCTGGAAACACCATATATTTT
CASSLGGFHSGNTIYF
>14|TRBV10-3|-|TRBD1|TRBJ2-7
TGTGCCATTCGGCCGGGACAGGAACAAGAGACCAAGTACTTC
CAIRPGQEQETKYF
>15|TRBV7-6|-|TRBD1|TRBJ2-3
TGTGCCAGCAGCACGGGGACAGGGTTGGCAGATACGCAGTATTTT
CASSTGTGLADTQYF
>13|TRBV7-2|many|TRBD2|TRBJ2-5
TGTGCCAGCAGCTCCGGGACTACGCAGACCCAGTACTTC
CASSSGTTQTQYF
>18|TRBV4-3|many|-|TRBJ2-1
TGCGCCAGCAGCCAAGATCTCCTACGACTCGGCTCCTACAATGAGCAGTTCTTC
CASSQDLLRLGSYNEQFF
>14|TRBV7-2|once|-|TRBJ2-5
TGTGCCAGCAGCTTAGGAGGGGCCCGGGAGACCCAGTACTTC
CASSLGGARETQYF
>15|TRBV5-1|-|-|TRBJ1-2
TGCGCCAACAGCTTACAGGGAACAATGAACTATGGCTACACCTTC
CANSLQGTMNYGYTF
>16|TRBV5-1|-|-|TRBJ1-2
TGCGCCAGCAGCCGGAGTAAAACCGACAGTAACTATGGCTACACCTTC
CASSRSKTDSNYGYTF
>15|TRBV5-1|once|TRBD1|TRBJ2-5
TGCGCCAGCAGCTGGACGGGACAGTACCAAGAGACCCAGTACTTC
CASSWTGQYQETQYF
>14|TRBV4-3|-|TRBD1|TRBJ2-1
TGCGCCAGCAGCCACCGGGACAGCAACAATGAGCAGTTCTTC
CASSHRDSNNEQFF
>16|TRBV7-2|many|-|TRBJ2-5
TGTGCCAGCAGCTTAACTGGACGGCGAGGGCAAGAGACCCAGTACTTC
CASSLTGRRGQETQYF
>13|TRBV12-5|-|-|TRBJ2-5
TGTGCTAGTGGTTTGGTACATGGTGAGACCCAGTACTTC
CASGLVHGETQYF
>14|TRBV7-2|many|-|TRBJ2-7
TGTGCCAGCAGCTTAGATAGGGATTCCTACGAGCAGTACTTC
CASSLDRDSYEQYF
>15|TRBV6-5|-|-|TRBJ1-2
TGTGCCAGCAGTTACGGAGCAGGGGAGGTCTATGGCTACACCTTC
CASSYGAGEVYGYTF
>13|TRBV4-3|-|TRBD1|TRBJ2-5
TGCGCCAGCAGCTCGCACAGGGGGGAGACCCAGTACTTC
CASSSHRGETQYF
>15|TRBV5-5|many|TRBD2|TRBJ2-5
TGTGCCAGCAGCTTGTGGCTAGCGGGGAGTGTGACCCAGTACTTC
CASSLWLAGSVTQYF
>20|TRBV6-2/TRBV6-3|many|TRBD2|TRBJ2-3
TGTGCCAGCAGTTACTCGACTAGCGGGGAGACCACCTATCTCACAGATACGCAGTATTTT
CASSYSTSGETTYLTDTQYF
>14|TRBV5-5|-|TRBD1|TRBJ2-7
TGTGCCAGCAGCTTGTCCGCCGCAGGGGGCGAGCAGTACTTC
CASSLSAAGGEQYF
>15|TRBV28|-|-|TRBJ2-5
TGTGCCAGCAGTTCCCCGCGGGCTGAGGGAAGTGAGCAGTACTTC
CASSSPRAEGSEQYF
>17|TRBV4-1|once|-|TRBJ1-1
TGCGCCAGCAGCCAAGAGCCTAGGGGTCCGATTTACACTGAAGCTTTCTTT
CASSQEPRGPIYTEAFF
>14|TRBV7-2|few|-|TRBJ2-2
TGTGCCAGCAGCTTAGGCACAGGGACCGGGGAGCTGTTTTTT
CASSLGTGTGELFF
>15|TRBV10-3|few|TRBD1|TRBJ2-5
TGTGCCATCAGCTCCGGGACAGGGAGTTATGAGACCCAGTACTTC
CAISSGTGSYETQYF
>15|TRBV9|-|-|TRBJ2-7
TGTGCCAGCAGCGTAGCAGTGCGGGGTTACAATGAGCAGTACTTC
CASSVAVRGYNEQYF
>16|TRBV19|-|TRBD1|TRBJ2-3
TGTGCCAGTAGCAATGCCGGGACAGGGAGCGCAGATATGCAGTATTTT
CASSNAGTGSADMQYF
>18|TRBV9|-|TRBD2|TRBJ2-3
TGTGCCAGCAGCCCCATAGCCGCCACGCGGGGGGGCCCAGATACGCAGTATTTT
CASSPIAATRGGPDTQYF
>15|TRBV2|many|-|TRBJ2-1
TGTGCCAGCAGCGAAGAATCGGGGTTCTACAATGAGCAGTTCTTC
CASSEESGFYNEQFF
>16|TRBV20-1|few|TRBD1|TRBJ1-2
TGCAGTGCTAGGACCTTGGGACAGGGGTCTAACTATGGCTACACCTTC
CSARTLGQGSNYGYTF
>18|TRBV10-3|-|TRBD2|TRBJ2-1
TGTGCCATCAGGGCCGGGACTAGCGGGGGCCTTACCTACAATGAGCAGTTCTTC
CAIRAGTSGGLTYNEQFF
>15|TRBV6-5|-|TRBD1|TRBJ2-1
TGTGCCAGCAGTTACGCAGGGGGCGATAGCAATGAGCAGTTCTTC
CASSYAGGDSNEQFF
>15|TRBV20-1|-|-|TRBJ2-1
TGCAGTGCTAGAGGAAGGCAGGGCTCCTACAATGAGCAGTTCTTC
CSARGRQGSYNEQFF
>13|TRBV24-1|many|TRBD2|TRBJ2-5
TGTGCCACCTCAGCGGGGGGCAAAGAGACCCAGTACTTC
CATSAGGKETQYF
>16|TRBV12-3/TRBV12-4|-|TRBD1|TRBJ1-1
TGTGCCAGCAGGAAGGCCGGGACAGGTGGTTCTGGTGAAGCTTTCTTT
CASRKAGTGGSGEAFF
>14|TRBV7-2|-|-|TRBJ2-1
TGTGCCAGCAGCTTAGAGGGTGGCTACAATGAGCAGTTCTTC
CASSLEGGYNEQFF
>15|TRBV7-2|-|TRBD2|TRBJ2-5
TGTGCCAGCAGCTCAGTGTCTAGCGGAAAGGAGACCCAGTACTTC
CASSSVSSGKETQYF
>16|TRBV4-1|once|TRBD2|TRBJ2-2
TGCGCCAGCAGCCAAACTAGCGGAACGAACACCGGGGAGCTGTTTTTT
CASSQTSGTNTGELFF
>16|TRBV19|-|-|TRBJ1-1
TGTGCCAGTAGTATCAGGGCAACGGGGATGAACACTGAAGCTTTCTTT
CASSIRATGMNTEAFF
>14|TRBV6-5|-|-|TRBJ1-5
TGTGCCAGCAGTCAGAACAGGGTCAATCAGCCCCAGCATTTT
CASSQNRVNQPQHF
>12|TRBV10-3|many|-|TRBJ2-3
TGTGCCATCAGTGAGTCATCAGATACGCAGTATTTT
CAISESSDTQYF
>14|TRBV11-2|few|-|TRBJ2-2
TGTGCCAGCAGCTTAATCAGGGGCACCGGGGAGCTGTTTTTT
CASSLIRGTGELFF
>13|TRBV25-1|many|-|TRBJ2-1
TGTGCCAGCAGTGTCCTGTTGGACAATGAGCAGTTCTTC
CASSVLLDNEQFF
>16|TRBV4-2|few|-|TRBJ2-7
TGTGCCAGCAGCCAAGCACCCAGAAAGATTCTAGACGAGCAGTACTTC
CASSQAPRKILDEQYF
>12|TRBV6-2/TRBV6-3|-|-|TRBJ1-1
TGTGCCAGCAGTTACCCCGACGCAGAAGCTTTCTTT
CASSYPDAEAFF
>15|TRBV3-1|-|-|TRBJ2-7
TGTGCCAGCAGTATCTTCGGGCAAAGCTCCTACGAGCAGTACTTC
CASSIFGQSSYEQYF
>15|TRBV12-3/TRBV12-4|many|-|TRBJ1-2
TGTGCCAGCAGTTTGGGGCAGGGTGGGGACTATGGCTACACCTTC
CASSLGQGGDYGYTF
>18|TRBV20-1|-|-|TRBJ1-6
TGCAGTGCTAGAGCCCCCGGGCAGCCAAGCTCCTATAATTCACCCCTCCACTTT
CSARAPGQPSSYNSPLHF